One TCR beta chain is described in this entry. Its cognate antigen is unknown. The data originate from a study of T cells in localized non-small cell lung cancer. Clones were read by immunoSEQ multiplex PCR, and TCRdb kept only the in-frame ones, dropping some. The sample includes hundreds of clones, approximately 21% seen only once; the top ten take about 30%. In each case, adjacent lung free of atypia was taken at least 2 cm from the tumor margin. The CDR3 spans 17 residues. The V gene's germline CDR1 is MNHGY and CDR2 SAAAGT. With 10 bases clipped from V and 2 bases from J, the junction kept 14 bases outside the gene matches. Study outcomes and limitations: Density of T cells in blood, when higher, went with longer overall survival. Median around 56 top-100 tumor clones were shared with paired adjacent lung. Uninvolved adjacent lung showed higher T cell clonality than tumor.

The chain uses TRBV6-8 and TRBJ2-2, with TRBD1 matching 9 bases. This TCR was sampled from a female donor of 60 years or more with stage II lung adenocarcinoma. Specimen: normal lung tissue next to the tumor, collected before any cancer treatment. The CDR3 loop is CATVSLTGGVNTGELFF. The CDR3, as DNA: TGTGCCACCGTAAGCCTTACAGGGGGCGTAAACACCGGGGAGCTGTTTTTT.